These T cell receptor beta chains were read from a single sample in a study of shared clonotypes between healthy human individuals. Sequenced by immunoSEQ multiplex PCR; TCRdb stores in-frame clones only, minus some. The sample has 450,000 to 500,000 clones, around 73% seen once. Sequencing used PBMCs. These receptors were taken from a middle-aged woman in good health. Some clones in this sample may be carry-over from other donors' samples. The CDR3 runs from the conserved cysteine through the conserved F or W. A D gene is named only where the DNA matches it firmly. Clone size is given for some rows only: seen once, a few or many times, or a class if the clone is expanded.

v_gene: TRBV5-1; d_gene: NA; j_gene: TRBJ2-1; abundance: many; CDR3nt: TGCGCCAGCAGCCCAGGACAGACGTCTTACAATGAGCAGTTCTTC; CDR3aa: CASSPGQTSYNEQFF
v_gene: TRBV5-1; d_gene: TRBD1; j_gene: TRBJ1-2; abundance: NA; CDR3nt: TGCGCCAGCAGTTCTAACAGGGGTGGGTTTGATGGCTACACCTTC; CDR3aa: CASSSNRGGFDGYTF
v_gene: TRBV6-1; d_gene: NA; j_gene: TRBJ2-5; abundance: NA; CDR3nt: TGTGCCAGCAGTGTGGCGGCAGGGACCTACCAAGAGACCCAGTACTTC; CDR3aa: CASSVAAGTYQETQYF
v_gene: TRBV30; d_gene: NA; j_gene: TRBJ1-6; abundance: NA; CDR3nt: TGTGCCTGGAGACCGGGAAATAATTCACCCCTCCACTTT; CDR3aa: CAWRPGNNSPLHF
v_gene: TRBV19; d_gene: TRBD2; j_gene: TRBJ2-7; abundance: NA; CDR3nt: TGTGCCAGTAGTTCTCCGGGACTAGCCTACGAGCAGTACTTC; CDR3aa: CASSSPGLAYEQYF
v_gene: TRBV5-1; d_gene: TRBD2; j_gene: TRBJ2-2; abundance: NA; CDR3nt: TGCGCCAGCAGCTTGGGACTAGCGGGAGAGGCCGCCGGGGAGCTGTTTTTT; CDR3aa: CASSLGLAGEAAGELFF
v_gene: TRBV2; d_gene: NA; j_gene: TRBJ2-7; abundance: NA; CDR3nt: TGTGCCAGCAGACTGATCTACGAGCAGTACTTC; CDR3aa: CASRLIYEQYF
v_gene: TRBV6-1; d_gene: NA; j_gene: TRBJ1-1; abundance: many; CDR3nt: TGTGCCAGCAGGGACACGGGAGGCACTGAAGCTTTCTTT; CDR3aa: CASRDTGGTEAFF
v_gene: TRBV14; d_gene: TRBD1; j_gene: TRBJ2-5; abundance: NA; CDR3nt: TGTGCCAGCAGCTTACGACAGGGGGAGAGAGAGACCCAGTACTTC; CDR3aa: CASSLRQGERETQYF
v_gene: TRBV27; d_gene: NA; j_gene: TRBJ2-7; abundance: once; CDR3nt: TGTGCCAGCAGAGGAGGTCTCCTCGGAGCCGAGCAGTACTTC; CDR3aa: CASRGGLLGAEQYF
v_gene: TRBV19; d_gene: NA; j_gene: TRBJ1-3; abundance: NA; CDR3nt: TGTGCCACCCGGGGTTGGGAGGGCCGATCTGGAAACACCATATATTTT; CDR3aa: CATRGWEGRSGNTIYF
v_gene: TRBV11-3; d_gene: NA; j_gene: TRBJ2-7; abundance: NA; CDR3nt: TGTGCCAGCAGCCCCCCCGGGGAAAGCGAGCAGTACTTC; CDR3aa: CASSPPGESEQYF
v_gene: TRBV6-4; d_gene: NA; j_gene: TRBJ2-7; abundance: NA; CDR3nt: TGTGCCAGCGGCGGCTACGAGCAGTACTTC; CDR3aa: CASGGYEQYF
v_gene: TRBV15; d_gene: TRBD2; j_gene: TRBJ2-2; abundance: NA; CDR3nt: TGTGCCACCAAGCCGGGACTAGCGGGACTCTCGGGTAGGGAGCTGTTTTTT; CDR3aa: CATKPGLAGLSGRELFF
v_gene: TRBV7-2; d_gene: NA; j_gene: TRBJ1-1; abundance: NA; CDR3nt: TGTGCCAGCAGCTTATGGGGGGGTCGGAACACTGAAGCTTTCTTT; CDR3aa: CASSLWGGRNTEAFF
v_gene: TRBV5-1; d_gene: TRBD1; j_gene: TRBJ1-3; abundance: once; CDR3nt: TGCGCCAGCAGGCCCCAGGGGGACTCTGGAAACACCATATATTTT; CDR3aa: CASRPQGDSGNTIYF
v_gene: TRBV18; d_gene: NA; j_gene: TRBJ1-2; abundance: NA; CDR3nt: TGTGCCAGCTCACCATCCGGGGACTTTTATGGCTACACCTTC; CDR3aa: CASSPSGDFYGYTF
v_gene: TRBV5-1; d_gene: TRBD1; j_gene: TRBJ2-3; abundance: NA; CDR3nt: TGCGCCAGCAGCGTAGGGAGGACAGGGACGCAGTATTTT; CDR3aa: CASSVGRTGTQYF
v_gene: TRBV15; d_gene: NA; j_gene: TRBJ2-7; abundance: NA; CDR3nt: TGTGCCACCAGCAGAGATCGAGGGCTAGAGGGTGCCGAGCAGTACTTC; CDR3aa: CATSRDRGLEGAEQYF
v_gene: TRBV28; d_gene: NA; j_gene: TRBJ1-1; abundance: once; CDR3nt: TGTGCCAGCAGTCTGGGAGTTTCCGAACAAAATACAACCTTT; CDR3aa: CASSLGVSEQNTTF
v_gene: TRBV19; d_gene: NA; j_gene: TRBJ2-1; abundance: NA; CDR3nt: TGTGCCAGTAGAGCCCTAGCGTACAATGAGCAGTTCTTC; CDR3aa: CASRALAYNEQFF
v_gene: TRBV19; d_gene: TRBD1; j_gene: TRBJ1-2; abundance: NA; CDR3nt: TGTGCCAGTAGGCTGCAGGGGGCAGATGGCTACACCTTC; CDR3aa: CASRLQGADGYTF
v_gene: TRBV4-2; d_gene: TRBD1; j_gene: TRBJ2-5; abundance: NA; CDR3nt: TGTGCCAGCAGCCACCGTTCGGACAGGGGCGAGACCCAGTACTTC; CDR3aa: CASSHRSDRGETQYF
v_gene: TRBV6-5; d_gene: TRBD1; j_gene: TRBJ2-3; abundance: NA; CDR3nt: TGTGCCAGCAGAGTGGACAGGGAGTCAGATACGCAGTATTTT; CDR3aa: CASRVDRESDTQYF
v_gene: TRBV9; d_gene: NA; j_gene: TRBJ2-3; abundance: NA; CDR3nt: TGTGCCAGCAGCGAGGGACATACTAGCACAGATACGCAGTATTTT; CDR3aa: CASSEGHTSTDTQYF
v_gene: TRBV29-1; d_gene: NA; j_gene: TRBJ2-3; abundance: NA; CDR3nt: TGCAGCGTTGGTCGGGGAGGCTCCACAGATACGCAGTATTTT; CDR3aa: CSVGRGGSTDTQYF